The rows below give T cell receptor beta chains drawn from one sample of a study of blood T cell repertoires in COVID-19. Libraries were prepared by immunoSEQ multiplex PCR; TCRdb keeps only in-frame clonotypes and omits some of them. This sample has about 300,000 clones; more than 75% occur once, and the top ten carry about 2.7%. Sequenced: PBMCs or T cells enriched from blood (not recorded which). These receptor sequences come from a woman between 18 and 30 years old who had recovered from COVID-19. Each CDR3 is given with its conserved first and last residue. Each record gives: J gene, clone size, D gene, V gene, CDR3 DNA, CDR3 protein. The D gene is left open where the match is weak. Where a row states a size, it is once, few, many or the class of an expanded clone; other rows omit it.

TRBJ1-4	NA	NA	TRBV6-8	TGTGCCAGCAGTTCCCCATGTTGCGTGGCTAATGAAAAACTGTTTTTT	CASSSPCCVANEKLFF
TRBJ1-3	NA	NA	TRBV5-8	TGTGCCAGCAGCTTTACAGTGATCTCTGGAAACACCATATATTTT	CASSFTVISGNTIYF
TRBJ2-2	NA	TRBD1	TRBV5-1	TGCGCCAGCAGCCTGGGACAGCGGAACACCGGGGAGCTGTTTTTT	CASSLGQRNTGELFF
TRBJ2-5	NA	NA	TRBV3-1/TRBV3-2	TGTGCCAGCAGCCAAGTGCGGGGCCAAGGGGAGACCCAGTACTTC	CASSQVRGQGETQYF
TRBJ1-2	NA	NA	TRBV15	TGTGCCACCAGCAGAGATAAAGGGGGTCCCTATGGCTACACCTTC	CATSRDKGGPYGYTF
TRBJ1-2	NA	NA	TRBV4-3	TGCGCCAGCAGCCAAGTCCTCCGAGCCACTAACTATGGCTACACCTTC	CASSQVLRATNYGYTF
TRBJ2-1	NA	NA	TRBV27	TGTGCCAGCAGTTTGTCCCTTCATGAGCAGTTCTTC	CASSLSLHEQFF
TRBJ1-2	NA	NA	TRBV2	TGTGCCATAGGACAGCTCGCTAACTATGGCTACACCTTC	CAIGQLANYGYTF
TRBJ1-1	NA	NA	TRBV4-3	TGCGCCAGCAGCCTAGATAGGGGGTTTACTGAAGCTTTCTTT	CASSLDRGFTEAFF
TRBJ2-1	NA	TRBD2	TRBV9	TGTGCCAGCAGCGTACTAGCGGGAAACTACAATGAGCAGTTCTTC	CASSVLAGNYNEQFF
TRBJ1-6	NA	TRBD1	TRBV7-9	TGTGCCAGCAGCTGGCGGGACAGGACCTCCCTCCACTTT	CASSWRDRTSLHF
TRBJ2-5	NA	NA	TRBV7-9	TGTGCCAGCAGCTCACCCGGGGGCCAAGAGACCCAGTACTTC	CASSSPGGQETQYF
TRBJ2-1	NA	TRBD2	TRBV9	TGTGCCAGCAGCGTGACCGGGACTAGCGGGGTGGGGCCTTACAATGAGCAGTTCTTC	CASSVTGTSGVGPYNEQFF
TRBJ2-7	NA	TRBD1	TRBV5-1	TGCGCCAGCAGCGGCTGGGACAGGGGGCCAAGGGGTTACGAGCAGTACTTC	CASSGWDRGPRGYEQYF
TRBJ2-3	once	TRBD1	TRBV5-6	TGTGCCAGCAGCTTGGAAATCGGGACAGGGTTAGCAGATACGCAGTATTTT	CASSLEIGTGLADTQYF
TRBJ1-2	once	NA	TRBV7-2	TGTGCCAGCACCTCCCGACAGACATATGGCTACACCTTC	CASTSRQTYGYTF
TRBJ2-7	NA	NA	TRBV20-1	TGCAGTGCTAGTACTCTCCGGGACGGGAGCTCCTACGAGCAGTACTTC	CSASTLRDGSSYEQYF
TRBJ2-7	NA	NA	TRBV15	TGTGCCACCAGCAGAGACCTAGGGGAAGGGTACGAGCAGTACTTC	CATSRDLGEGYEQYF
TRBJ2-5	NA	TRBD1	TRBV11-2	TGTGCCAGCAGCCCGGGACAGGGAGGGCAAGAGACCCAGTACTTC	CASSPGQGGQETQYF
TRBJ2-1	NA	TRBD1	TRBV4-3	TGCGCCAGCAGCCAAGATGGGGCGGAGGACAGGGTAAATGAGCAGTTCTTC	CASSQDGAEDRVNEQFF
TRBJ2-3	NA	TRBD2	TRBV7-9	TGTGCCAGCAGTCCTAGCGGAGATAGCACAGATACGCAGTATTTT	CASSPSGDSTDTQYF
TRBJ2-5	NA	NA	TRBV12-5	TGTGCTAGTGGTTTGGTGGGGGCTCGTGAGACCCAGTACTTC	CASGLVGARETQYF
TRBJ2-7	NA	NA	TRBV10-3	TGTGCCATCAGTGAGTCGTTCGAGTCCTACGAGCAGTACTTC	CAISESFESYEQYF
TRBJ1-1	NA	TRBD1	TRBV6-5	TGTGCCAGTACCGGGACAGGAGGGGCGAACACTGAAGCTTTCTTT	CASTGTGGANTEAFF
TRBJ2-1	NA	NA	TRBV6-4	TGTGCCAGCAGTGAAGAGGGTGAGGCCTACAATGAGCAGTTCTTC	CASSEEGEAYNEQFF
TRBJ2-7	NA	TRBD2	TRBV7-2	TGTGCCAGCAGCTTATGGCGGGGGGGCTCCTACGAGCAGTACTTC	CASSLWRGGSYEQYF
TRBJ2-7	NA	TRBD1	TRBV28	TGTGCCAGCAGTCTAAGGCCGACAGGGGCTGAGTACTTC	CASSLRPTGAEYF
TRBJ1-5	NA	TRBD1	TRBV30	TGTGCCTGGAGTGCCTGGACAGGGGACTTACAGCCCCAGCATTTT	CAWSAWTGDLQPQHF
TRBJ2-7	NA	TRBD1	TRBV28	TGTGCCAGCAGCCATACAGGGGCCGAGCAGTACTTC	CASSHTGAEQYF
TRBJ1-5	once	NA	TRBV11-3	TGTGCCAGCAGCTTAGAAAGGGGACAGCCCCAGCATTTT	CASSLERGQPQHF
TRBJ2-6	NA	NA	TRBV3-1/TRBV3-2	TGTGCCAGCAGCCAAGAAGCGTACCAGACCGATGGGTCCGGGGCCAACGTCCTGACTTTC	CASSQEAYQTDGSGANVLTF
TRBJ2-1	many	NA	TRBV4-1	TGCGCCAGCAGCCAAGAGTTATCGGGGTCCTACAATGAGCAGTTCTTC	CASSQELSGSYNEQFF
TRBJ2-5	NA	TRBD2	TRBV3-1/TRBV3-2	TGTGCCAGCAGCCAAGATTTGAGGCGGGAGGGACAAGAGACCCAGTACTTC	CASSQDLRREGQETQYF
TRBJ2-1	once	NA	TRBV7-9	TGTGCCAGCAGCTTAGGTCAGGGGAACGGCCCCTACAATGAGCAGTTCTTC	CASSLGQGNGPYNEQFF
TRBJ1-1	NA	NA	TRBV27	TGTGCCAGCAGCTCGACACAGAACACTGAAGCTTTCTTT	CASSSTQNTEAFF